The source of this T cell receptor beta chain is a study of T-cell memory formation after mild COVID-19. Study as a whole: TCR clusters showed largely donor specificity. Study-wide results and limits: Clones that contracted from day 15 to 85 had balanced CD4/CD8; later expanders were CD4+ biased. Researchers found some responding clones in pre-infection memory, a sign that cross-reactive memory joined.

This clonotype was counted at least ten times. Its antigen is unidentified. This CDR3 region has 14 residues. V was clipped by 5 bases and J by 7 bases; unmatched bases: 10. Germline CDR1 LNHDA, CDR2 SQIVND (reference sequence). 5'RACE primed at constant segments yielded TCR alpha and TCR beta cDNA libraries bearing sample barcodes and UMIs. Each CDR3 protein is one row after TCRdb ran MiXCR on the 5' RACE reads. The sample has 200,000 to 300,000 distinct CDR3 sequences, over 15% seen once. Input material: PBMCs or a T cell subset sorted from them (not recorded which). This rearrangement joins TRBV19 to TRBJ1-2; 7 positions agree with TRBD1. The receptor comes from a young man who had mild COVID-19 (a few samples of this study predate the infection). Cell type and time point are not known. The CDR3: CASSVTGSPPGYTF. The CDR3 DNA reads TGTGCCAGTAGTGTGACAGGGAGTCCTCCTGGCTACACCTTC.